This T cell receptor beta chain was recorded in a study of blood T cell repertoires in COVID-19. Study-wide background: There were acute and convalescent COVID-19 samples, and they came from the United States, Italy and Spain. Sample material is recorded as cDNA or gDNA derived from T cells, B-cell-depleted T cells, or PBMCs.

The CDR3 has 15 amino acids. Germline CDR1 is LGHDT and CDR2 is YNNKEL (reference sequence). Between the trimmed V and J ends, which lost 1 base and 1 base, there was a span of 10 bases. As handled by the study authors: Estimates of nucleated cell counts were drawn from the amplification of reference gene primers. The method was immunoSEQ multiplex PCR; TCRdb's version includes in-frame clones alone and lacks a portion of them. V, J and clone size are those of that table, while D and trimming were read from the DNA. This sample carries approximately 260,000 clones, approximately 90% of them seen once, and the ten largest clones take approximately 2.1%.

This TCR was recovered from a middle-aged woman who had recovered from COVID-19. The chain links TRBV3-1 (or the pseudogene TRBV3-2) to TRBJ2-5, with D perhaps matching TRBD1 (6 bases). The sample taken for sequencing was peripheral blood. CDR3 in amino acids: CASSQADRLQETQYF. CDR3 bases: TGTGCCAGCAGCCAAGCGGACAGACTCCAAGAGACCCAGTACTTC.